This TCR beta chain was observed in a study of Ad26.COV2.S vaccination and SARS-CoV-2 variants (dated by TCRdb to the early 2020s). Concerning the study at large: Donors in the vaccine arm were drawn from COV1001, a multicentre, randomized, double-blind, placebo-controlled phase I-IIa trial testing Ad26.COV2.S in healthy adults. A total of roughly 32 samples were included in the TCR-sequenced set, comprising roughly 20 Ad26.COV2.S vaccine recipients, 5 placebo recipients and 8 SARS-CoV-2 convalescent individuals. Trial participants were randomized into five groups of five: low-dose or high-dose Ad26.COV2.S given once or twice, or placebo on both occasions. TCRbeta repertoire sequencing was used to assess the specificity and breadth of SARS-CoV-2-reactive T cell receptors after Ad26.COV2.S vaccination. Throughout the experiments and outcome assessment, investigators stayed blinded to trial group allocation. Ad26.COV2.S was administered intramuscularly at 5 x 10^10 or 1 x 10^11 viral particles, either as a single shot or as two shots given 56 days apart.

On this clone: Its antigen is unknown. Base qualities are not recorded, but no much larger clone differs from it by a single base.

After removal of 0 bases from V and 10 bases from J, the junction retains 6 bases not matched to a gene. Spanning cysteine to phenylalanine, the CDR3 consists of 14 amino acids. Left in the record is the CDR3 DNA by itself, 42 bases read in frame from the first base. CDR1 and CDR2 are drawn from the germline V gene: SGHDT, YYEEEE. General conclusions and limits of the study: Ad26.COV2.S recipients had higher spike-specific TCR breadth than placebo recipients (P = 0.0014). Non-spike TCR breadth was comparable between vaccine and placebo recipients, consistent with the vaccine containing only spike. After vaccination, substantial breadth of spike-specific CD8+ and CD4+ T cell responses was reported. Comparing responses between vaccine doses or regimens was not something the study was powered to do. The authors noted that the TCR breadth and depth analyses may have underestimated total T cell responses.

TCRbeta CDR3 regions were sequenced with the immunoSEQ Assay. After extraction, genomic DNA underwent amplification by bias-controlled multiplex PCR, followed by high-throughput sequencing. On the study's bioinformatics: To quantify the absolute abundance of every unique TCRbeta CDR3 region, sequences were collapsed and filtered. Usable DNA was measured by amplifying reference genes present in all nucleated cells, and TCRbeta template counts were normalized to that usable DNA to estimate T cell fraction. Repertoire TCRs were annotated as SARS-CoV-2-specific when V gene, CDR3 amino acid sequence and J gene were exactly matched to a known reactive TCR set. MIRA supplied the reference SARS-CoV-2 TCR set, which was filtered for enrichment in COVID-19-positive ImmuneCODE repertoires so that public or cross-reactive TCRs were removed. Drawing on the MIRA antigens, annotated TCRs were analysed further at the level of specific ORF or position within ORF. Breadth was defined as the number of annotated unique rearrangements divided by the total number of unique productive rearrangements, and depth was defined as the summed frequency of the annotated unique rearrangements. TCR breadth was compared between groups using two-sided Wilcoxon rank-sum tests. The clones in this table, taken by TCRdb from immuneACCESS, are in-frame only. Not every clone is retained; where verified, under half of the shortfall comes from an unresolved V gene, and the cause of the rest is unknown. The V and J calls and clone size come from that table; D and trimming were worked out from the DNA. The sample records 350,000 to 550,000 clones, 89% of which are singletons. The top ten constitute over 2.5% of the sample.

The treatment or condition label corresponds to: over 15 received Ad26.COV2.S at low or high dose, single or two shots; roughly 5 received placebo; per-sample allocation not given. For vaccine and placebo recipients, repertoires were sequenced using samples collected on day 63 after the first injection. In Cohort 1b, some 25 adults aged 18-55 years were enrolled at a single site in Boston, USA, between 29 July and 7 August 2020. Ad26.COV2.S was a replication-incompetent adenovirus type 26 vector that expressed a prefusion-stabilized SARS-CoV-2 spike protein derived from the original Wuhan strain. The sequencing used peripheral blood, collected in a trial of Ad26.COV2.S vaccine versus placebo. This TCR came from a person aged 18-65 years who received the Ad26.COV2.S COVID-19 vaccine or a placebo. The chain is made from TRBV5-6 and TRBJ1-5; 8 central nucleotides agree with TRBD1. For the CDR3, the sequence is CASSLATGVTPQHF. In nucleotides, the sequence is TGTGCCAGCAGCTTGGCGACAGGGGTAACACCCCAGCATTTT. Joined to the reference TRBV5-6 and TRBJ1-5 proteins, this CDR3 gives the full variable domain: DAGVTQSPTHLIKTRGQQVTLRCSPKSGHDTVSWYQQALGQGPQFIFQYYEEEERQRGNFPDRFSGHQFPNYSSELNVNALLLGDSALYLCASSLATGVTPQHFGDGTRLSIL.